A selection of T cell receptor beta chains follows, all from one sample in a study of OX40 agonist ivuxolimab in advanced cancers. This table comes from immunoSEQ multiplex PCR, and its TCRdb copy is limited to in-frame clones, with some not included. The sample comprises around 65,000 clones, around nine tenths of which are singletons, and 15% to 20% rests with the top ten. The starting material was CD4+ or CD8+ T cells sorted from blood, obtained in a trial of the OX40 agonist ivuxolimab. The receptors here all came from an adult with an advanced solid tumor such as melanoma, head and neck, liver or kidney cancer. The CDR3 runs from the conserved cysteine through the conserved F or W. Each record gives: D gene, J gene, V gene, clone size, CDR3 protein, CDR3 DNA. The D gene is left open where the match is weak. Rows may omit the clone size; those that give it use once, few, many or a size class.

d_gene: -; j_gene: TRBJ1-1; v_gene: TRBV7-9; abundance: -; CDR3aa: CASSPDTLTEAFF; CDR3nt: TGTGCCAGCAGCCCGGACACTCTCACTGAAGCTTTCTTT
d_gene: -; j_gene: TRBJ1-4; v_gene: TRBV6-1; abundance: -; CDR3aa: CASSGFVGDQEKLFF; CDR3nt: TGTGCCAGCAGCGGCTTTGTAGGGGATCAAGAAAAACTGTTTTTT
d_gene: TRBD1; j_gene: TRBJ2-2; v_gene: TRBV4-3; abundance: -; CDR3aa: CASSQDGAGGITGELFF; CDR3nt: TGCGCCAGCAGCCAAGATGGGGCAGGGGGCATCACCGGGGAGCTGTTTTTT
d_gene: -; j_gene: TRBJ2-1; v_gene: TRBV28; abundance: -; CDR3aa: CASRFGGGGSYNEQFF; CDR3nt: TGTGCCAGCAGATTCGGGGGAGGGGGGTCCTACAATGAGCAGTTCTTC
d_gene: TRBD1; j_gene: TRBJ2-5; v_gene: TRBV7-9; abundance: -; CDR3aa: CASSLQTGGETQYF; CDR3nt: TGTGCCAGCAGCTTACAAACAGGGGGAGAGACCCAGTACTTC
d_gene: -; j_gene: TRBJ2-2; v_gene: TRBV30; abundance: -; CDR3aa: CAWTVGTGELFF; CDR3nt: TGTGCCTGGACCGTAGGGACCGGGGAGCTGTTTTTT
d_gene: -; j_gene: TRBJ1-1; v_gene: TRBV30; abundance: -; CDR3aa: CAWSVWQEGTEAFF; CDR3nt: TGTGCCTGGAGTGTATGGCAGGAGGGCACTGAAGCTTTCTTT
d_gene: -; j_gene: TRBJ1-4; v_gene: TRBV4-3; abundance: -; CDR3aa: CASSQDRGATNEKLFF; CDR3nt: TGCGCCAGCAGCCAAGATCGGGGTGCAACTAATGAAAAACTGTTTTTT
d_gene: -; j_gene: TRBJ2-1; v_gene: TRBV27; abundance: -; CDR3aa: CASSLSIGEQFF; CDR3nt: TGTGCCAGCAGTTTATCGATTGGTGAGCAGTTCTTC
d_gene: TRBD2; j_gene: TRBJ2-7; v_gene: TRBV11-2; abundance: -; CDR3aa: CASSLAASGFYEQYF; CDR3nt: TGTGCCAGCAGCTTAGCTGCTAGCGGATTTTACGAGCAGTACTTC
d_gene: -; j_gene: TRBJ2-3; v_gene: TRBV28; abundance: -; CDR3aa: CASSPMFDTQYF; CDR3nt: TGTGCCAGCAGCCCGATGTTTGATACGCAGTATTTT
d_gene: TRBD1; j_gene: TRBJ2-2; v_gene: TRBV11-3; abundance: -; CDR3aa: CASSPRDRGQSGELFF; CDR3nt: TGTGCCAGCAGCCCCCGGGACAGGGGGCAATCCGGGGAGCTGTTTTTT
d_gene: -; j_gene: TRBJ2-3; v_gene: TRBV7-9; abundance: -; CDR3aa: CASSGIRQAEGSPADTQYF; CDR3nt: TGTGCCAGCAGCGGTATCCGGCAAGCGGAAGGATCGCCTGCAGATACGCAGTATTTT
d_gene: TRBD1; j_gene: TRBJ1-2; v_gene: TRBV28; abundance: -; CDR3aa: CASTLQGALDGYTF; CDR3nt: TGTGCCAGCACCCTACAGGGGGCTTTGGATGGCTACACCTTC
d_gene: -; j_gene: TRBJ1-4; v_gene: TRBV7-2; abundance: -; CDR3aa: CASSLGGGAGEKLFF; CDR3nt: TGTGCCAGCAGCTTAGGCGGGGGCGCTGGTGAAAAACTGTTTTTT
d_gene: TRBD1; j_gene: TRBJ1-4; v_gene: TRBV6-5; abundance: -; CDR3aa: CASSYSKGQGDEKLFF; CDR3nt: TGTGCCAGCAGTTACTCGAAGGGACAGGGGGACGAAAAACTGTTTTTT
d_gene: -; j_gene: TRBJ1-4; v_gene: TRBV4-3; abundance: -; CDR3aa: CASSGSHTRGEKLFF; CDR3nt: TGCGCCAGCAGCGGGAGCCATACCAGGGGTGAAAAACTGTTTTTT
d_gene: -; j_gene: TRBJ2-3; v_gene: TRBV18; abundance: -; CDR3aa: CASSPPGSGYTQYF; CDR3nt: TGTGCCAGCTCACCACCCGGCTCCGGTTATACGCAGTATTTT
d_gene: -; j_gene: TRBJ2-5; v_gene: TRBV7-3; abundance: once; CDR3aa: CASSLNRVHETQYF; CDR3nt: TGTGCCAGCAGCTTAAACAGGGTCCACGAGACCCAGTACTTC
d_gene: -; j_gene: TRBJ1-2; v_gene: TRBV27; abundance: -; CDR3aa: CASSSGVTNYGYTF; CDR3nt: TGTGCCAGCAGTTCGGGGGTCACTAACTATGGCTACACCTTC
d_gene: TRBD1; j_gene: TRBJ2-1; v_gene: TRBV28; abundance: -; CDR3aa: CASTEQGGSNEQFF; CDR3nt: TGTGCCAGTACCGAACAGGGGGGAAGCAATGAGCAGTTCTTC
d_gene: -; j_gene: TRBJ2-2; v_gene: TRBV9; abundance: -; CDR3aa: CASSVSTGELFF; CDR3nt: TGTGCCAGCAGCGTGAGCACCGGGGAGCTGTTTTTT
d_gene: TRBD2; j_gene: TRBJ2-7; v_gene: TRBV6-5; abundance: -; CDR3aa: CASSYSSGRADEQYF; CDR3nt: TGTGCCAGCAGTTACTCTAGCGGGAGGGCCGACGAGCAGTACTTC
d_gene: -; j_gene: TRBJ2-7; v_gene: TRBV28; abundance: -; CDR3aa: CASSQPGRGENEQYF; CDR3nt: TGTGCCAGCAGTCAACCGGGGCGGGGCGAGAACGAGCAGTACTTC
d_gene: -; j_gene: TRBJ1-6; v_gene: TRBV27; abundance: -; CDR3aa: CASSLVGSPLHF; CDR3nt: TGTGCCAGCAGTTTAGTCGGATCACCCCTCCACTTT
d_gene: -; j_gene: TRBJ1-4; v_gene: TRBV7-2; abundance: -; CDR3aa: CASKQASNEKLFF; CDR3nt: TGTGCCAGCAAACAGGCTTCCAATGAAAAACTGTTTTTT
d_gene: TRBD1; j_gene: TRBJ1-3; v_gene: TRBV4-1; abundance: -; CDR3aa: CASSDRGTSGNTIYF; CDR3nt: TGCGCCAGTTCGGACAGGGGGACCTCTGGAAACACCATATATTTT
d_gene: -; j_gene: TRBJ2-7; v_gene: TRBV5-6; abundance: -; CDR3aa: CASSTDGYEQYF; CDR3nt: TGTGCCAGCAGCACCGACGGCTACGAGCAGTACTTC
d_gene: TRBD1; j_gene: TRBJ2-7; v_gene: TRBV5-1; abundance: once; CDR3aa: CASSSTGRSYEQYF; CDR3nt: TGCGCCAGCAGCTCGACAGGGCGCTCCTACGAGCAGTACTTC
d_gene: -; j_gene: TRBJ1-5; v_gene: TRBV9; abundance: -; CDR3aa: CASSVGVLGGVNQPQHF; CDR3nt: TGTGCCAGCAGCGTAGGCGTTCTTGGGGGTGTCAATCAGCCCCAGCATTTT